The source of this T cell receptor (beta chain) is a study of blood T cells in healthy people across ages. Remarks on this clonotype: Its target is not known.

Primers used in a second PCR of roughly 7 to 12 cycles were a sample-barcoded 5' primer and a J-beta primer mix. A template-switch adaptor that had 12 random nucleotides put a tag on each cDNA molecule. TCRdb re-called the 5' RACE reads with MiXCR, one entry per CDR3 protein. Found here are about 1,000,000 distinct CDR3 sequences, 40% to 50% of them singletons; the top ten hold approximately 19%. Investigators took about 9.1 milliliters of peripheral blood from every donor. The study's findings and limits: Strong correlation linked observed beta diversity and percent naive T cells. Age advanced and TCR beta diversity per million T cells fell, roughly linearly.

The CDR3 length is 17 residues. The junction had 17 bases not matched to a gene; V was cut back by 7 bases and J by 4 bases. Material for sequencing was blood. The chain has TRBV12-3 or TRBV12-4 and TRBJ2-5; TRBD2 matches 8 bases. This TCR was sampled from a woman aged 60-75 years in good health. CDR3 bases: TGTGCCAGCACCCTCAGCGGGCTAGCGGGTCATAGAGAGACCCAGTACTTC. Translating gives CASTLSGLAGHRETQYF.